The 18 T cell receptor beta chains below all came from one sample that was sequenced in a study of cytomegalovirus exposure and HLA in healthy donors. The PCR ran on 60 Vbeta and 13 Jbeta primers. Profiled with immunoSEQ multiplex PCR; TCRdb holds only in-frame clones, not every one. The table shows 100,000 to 150,000 clones, with about 80% occurring only once. The sequencing input was PBMCs. Every receptor here comes from a man between 18 and 35 years old in good health and CMV-seronegative.

This clone was recorded only once. A much larger clone differs by one base, so this may be a read error. This sample includes further DNA sequences coding for the same CDR3. The V gene is TRBV6-5, the J gene TRBJ1-1, with D unresolved. Germline V gene sequence: CDR1 MNHEY, CDR2 SVGAGI. Trimming took off 5 bases at V and 2 bases at J, with 9 bases between the two ends. This CDR3 spans 13 amino acids. The DNA of the CDR3 is TGTGCCAGCAGTGACGGGTTCAACACTGAAGCTTTCTTT. This gives the protein CASSDGFNTEAFF.

The chain employs TRBV21-1 and TRBJ1-2; TRBD1 reflects the table's D call only, with no check against the DNA. TRBV21-1 is given as a pseudogene. CDR3 length: 14 amino acids. The CDR3 loop is CASSKAQVHYGYTF. The DNA for the CDR3 is TGTGCCAGCAGCAAAGCGCAGGTCCACTATGGCTACACCTTC.

The chain recombines TRBV19 with TRBJ1-4, with 8 bases aligning to TRBD1. CDR1 and CDR2 (germline): LNHDA, SQIVND (reference sequence). CDR3 size: 14 residues. Trimming cost V 7 bases and J 9 bases; bases outside gene matches: 10. DNA for the CDR3: TGTGCCAGTACCCTGGACAGGGAGAGCAAAAAACTGTTTTTT. It encodes CASTLDRESKKLFF.

The CDR3 DNA follows: TGTGCCAGCAGCGTAGGGCAGGTCTCTGGAAACACCATATATTTT. The encoded protein is CASSVGQVSGNTIYF. The J gene is TRBJ1-3, the V gene TRBV9, with D unclear. This CDR3 has 15 residues. Germline CDR1 SGDLS, CDR2 YYNGEE. The ends were cut back, 0 bases at V and 0 bases at J, with 7 bases in the middle.

J is TRBJ2-7 and V is TRBV27; D is perhaps TRBD2 (5 bases). Germline CDR1 reads MNHEY; CDR2 reads SMNVEV (reference sequence). Trimming took 6 bases from V and 7 from J, leaving 19 bases between them. This CDR3 is built from 14 residues. The CDR3 sequence is CASRRTGNVLEQYF. Here the CDR3 DNA reads TGTGCCAGCAGGCGAACGGGGAACGTTCTTGAGCAGTACTTC.

The genes are TRBV6-6 and TRBJ1-1; D might be TRBD1 (5 bases). The CDR3 has 14 amino acids. V gave up 0 bases and J gave up 5 bases, with 10 bases separating them. Germline CDR1 and CDR2: MNHNY and SVGAGI (reference sequence). The CDR3 sequence is CASSYSTAGTEAFF. CDR3 nucleotide sequence: TGTGCCAGCAGTTACTCGACAGCGGGGACTGAAGCTTTCTTT.

This clone has more than one count but fewer than ten. The gene calls are TRBV7-9 and TRBJ1-5; 8 positions match TRBD1. Germline CDR1 is SEHNR and CDR2 is FQNEAQ (reference sequence). This CDR3 is 16 amino acids long. V was clipped by 6 bases and J by 5 bases; unmatched bases: 12. CDR3 sequence: CASSHSQGAPDQPQHF. The DNA for the CDR3 is TGTGCCAGCAGTCATTCCCAGGGGGCGCCGGATCAGCCCCAGCATTTT.

The chain has TRBV6-5 and TRBJ2-1; 7 nucleotides agree with TRBD2. Germline loops: CDR1 MNHEY, CDR2 SVGAGI. There are 15 residues in the CDR3. With 2 bases clipped from V and 4 bases from J, the junction kept 5 bases outside the gene matches. Here the CDR3 reads CASSYDRGLYNEQFF. CDR3 bases: TGTGCCAGCAGTTACGATAGGGGACTATACAATGAGCAGTTCTTC.

This rearrangement joins TRBV4-2 to TRBJ1-2; maybe TRBD1 (6 bases). Per germline, CDR1 LGHNA and CDR2 YNFKEQ. V was trimmed by 2 bases and J by 8 bases, leaving 15 bases between them. This CDR3 region has 14 residues. The CDR3 DNA follows: TGTGCCAGCAGCCAATTGACAGGCGACGGGGGCTACACCTTC. Translating it yields CASSQLTGDGGYTF.

This clone appeared a single time. V is TRBV28 and J is TRBJ1-4; D may be TRBD1 (6 bases). The CDR3 is 13 amino acids. V lost 6 bases to trimming and J lost 3 bases, with 8 bases between them. Germline V lookup: CDR1 MDHEN, CDR2 SYDVKM. CDR3 nucleotide sequence: TGTGCCAGCAGGAGGACAGCTAATGAAAAACTGTTTTTT. Amino acid sequence: CASRRTANEKLFF.

This chain uses TRBV9 with TRBJ1-6; 9 bases are shared with TRBD1. CDR3 length: 14 amino acids. V trimming: 1 base; J trimming: 10 bases; junction bases outside the gene matches: 3. Germline V gene lookup returns CDR1 SGDLS and CDR2 YYNGEE. Here the CDR3 reads CASSVRDRESPLHF. CDR3 nucleotides: TGTGCCAGCAGCGTAAGGGACAGGGAATCACCCCTCCACTTT.

The CDR3 here is CASSRPPSAGALQETQYF. The DNA for the CDR3 is TGTGCCAGCAGCCGCCCCCCGAGTGCGGGGGCCCTCCAAGAGACCCAGTACTTC. The chain is built from TRBV5-6 and TRBJ2-5; tentatively, D is TRBD2 (7 bases). The CDR3 is 18 residues long. Deletions cut 4 bases from V and 1 base from J, with 23 bases between. Germline V gene sequence: CDR1 SGHDT, CDR2 YYEEEE.

The CDR3 DNA follows: TGTGCCAGCAGCTTGACAGTTCCGAACACTGAAGCTTTCTTT. It is translated as CASSLTVPNTEAFF. V and J are TRBV7-8 and TRBJ1-1, with D possibly TRBD1 on 5 matching bases. This CDR3 region has 14 residues. CDR1 and CDR2 from the germline V gene are SGHVS and FQNEAQ. V lost 3 bases and J lost 1, with 9 bases in between.

The chain carries TRBV2 and TRBJ1-1; TRBD1 matches at 12 bases. The CDR3 contains 16 residues. Per the germline V gene, CDR1 is SNHLY and CDR2 is FYNNEI. With V trimmed by 2 bases and J by 5 bases, 6 bases remained unmatched. The CDR3 bases are TGTGCCAGCAGTGAAACTAGGGACAGGGGGCTAACTGAAGCTTTCTTT. Translating gives CASSETRDRGLTEAFF.

The J gene is TRBJ2-3, the V gene TRBV5-1; D possibly corresponds to TRBD1 (5 bases). V was clipped by 5 bases and J by 2 bases, with 12 bases between them. The CDR3 is made up of 14 amino acids. The germline gives CDR1 SGHRS, CDR2 YFSETQ. CDR3 protein: CASRGVGPTDTQYF. Written as DNA, the CDR3 is TGCGCCAGCAGAGGGGTAGGGCCCACAGATACGCAGTATTTT.

The J gene is TRBJ2-1, the V gene TRBV6-5, with 7 bases matching TRBD1. V lost 1 base and J lost 8; bases outside the gene matches: 11. The germline V gene has CDR1 MNHEY and CDR2 SVGAGI. The CDR3 runs 16 residues. CDR3 region: CASSYFRDRFRDEQFF. The CDR3 DNA follows: TGTGCCAGCAGTTACTTCCGGGACAGATTTCGGGATGAGCAGTTCTTC.

This clone was recorded once. V and J are TRBV29-1 and TRBJ1-1; 7 positions agree with TRBD1. V lost 6 bases to trimming and J lost 5 bases; unmatched junction nucleotides: 9. The CDR3 spans 13 residues. Germline CDR1 SQVTM, CDR2 ANQGSEA. Here the CDR3 reads CSVEKGARTEAFF. The CDR3, as DNA: TGCAGCGTCGAGAAGGGGGCGCGAACTGAAGCTTTCTTT.

The V call is TRBV9, the J call TRBJ2-2; 12 nucleotides line up with TRBD2. Germline CDR1 and CDR2: SGDLS and YYNGEE. The CDR3 runs to 18 residues. The V gene end was trimmed by 0 bases and the J gene end by 2 bases; junction bases not matched to a gene: 5. The CDR3 region has the DNA TGTGCCAGCAGCGTAGTAGGACTAGCGGGGAGAAACACCGGGGAGCTGTTTTTT. It translates to CASSVVGLAGRNTGELFF.